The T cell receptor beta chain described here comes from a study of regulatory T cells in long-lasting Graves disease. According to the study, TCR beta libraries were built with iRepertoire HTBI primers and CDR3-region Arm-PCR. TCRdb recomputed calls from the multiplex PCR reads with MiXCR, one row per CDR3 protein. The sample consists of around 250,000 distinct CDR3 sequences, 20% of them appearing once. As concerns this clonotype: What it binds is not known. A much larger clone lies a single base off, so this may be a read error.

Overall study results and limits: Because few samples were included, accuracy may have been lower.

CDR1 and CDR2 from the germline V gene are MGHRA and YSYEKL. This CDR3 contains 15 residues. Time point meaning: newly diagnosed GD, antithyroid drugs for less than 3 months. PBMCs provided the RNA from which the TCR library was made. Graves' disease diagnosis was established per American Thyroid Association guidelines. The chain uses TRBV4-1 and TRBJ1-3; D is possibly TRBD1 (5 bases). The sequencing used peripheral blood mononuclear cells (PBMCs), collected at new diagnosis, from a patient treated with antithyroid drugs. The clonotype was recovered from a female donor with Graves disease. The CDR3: CANSQDRTFGNTIYF. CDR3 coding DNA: TGCGCCAACAGCCAAGATAGGACATTTGGAAACACCATATATTTT.